Given below is one TCR beta chain in context. Original handling: Amplified reference gene primers provided the basis for estimating nucleated cell counts. The protocol was immunoSEQ multiplex PCR, while the TCRdb copy is restricted to in-frame clones and leaves out a portion. V, J and clone size are taken as reported in that table, and D and trimming were inferred from the DNA itself. The repertoire includes about 120,000 clones, 87% of them detected once, and 25% to 30% sits in the top ten. V shed 0 bases and J 9 bases; nucleotides not matched to a gene: 8. This CDR3 has 16 residues. Germline V CDR1 and CDR2: MGHRA, YSYEKL. The sample originates from a study of blood T cell repertoires in COVID-19. Study background: Specimens from acute and convalescent COVID-19 originated in the United States, Italy and Spain. PBMCs, B-cell-depleted T cells, or T cells provided the cDNA or gDNA that made up the material.

This chain joins TRBV4-1 and TRBJ1-6, with TRBD1 matching 7 bases. This TCR was recovered from a woman in her 70s with acute or convalescent COVID-19. The sequenced sample consisted of peripheral blood. The CDR3 protein is CASSQESRGLGSPLHF. The CDR3 DNA reads TGCGCCAGCAGCCAAGAAAGTAGGGGGCTGGGTTCACCCCTCCACTTT.